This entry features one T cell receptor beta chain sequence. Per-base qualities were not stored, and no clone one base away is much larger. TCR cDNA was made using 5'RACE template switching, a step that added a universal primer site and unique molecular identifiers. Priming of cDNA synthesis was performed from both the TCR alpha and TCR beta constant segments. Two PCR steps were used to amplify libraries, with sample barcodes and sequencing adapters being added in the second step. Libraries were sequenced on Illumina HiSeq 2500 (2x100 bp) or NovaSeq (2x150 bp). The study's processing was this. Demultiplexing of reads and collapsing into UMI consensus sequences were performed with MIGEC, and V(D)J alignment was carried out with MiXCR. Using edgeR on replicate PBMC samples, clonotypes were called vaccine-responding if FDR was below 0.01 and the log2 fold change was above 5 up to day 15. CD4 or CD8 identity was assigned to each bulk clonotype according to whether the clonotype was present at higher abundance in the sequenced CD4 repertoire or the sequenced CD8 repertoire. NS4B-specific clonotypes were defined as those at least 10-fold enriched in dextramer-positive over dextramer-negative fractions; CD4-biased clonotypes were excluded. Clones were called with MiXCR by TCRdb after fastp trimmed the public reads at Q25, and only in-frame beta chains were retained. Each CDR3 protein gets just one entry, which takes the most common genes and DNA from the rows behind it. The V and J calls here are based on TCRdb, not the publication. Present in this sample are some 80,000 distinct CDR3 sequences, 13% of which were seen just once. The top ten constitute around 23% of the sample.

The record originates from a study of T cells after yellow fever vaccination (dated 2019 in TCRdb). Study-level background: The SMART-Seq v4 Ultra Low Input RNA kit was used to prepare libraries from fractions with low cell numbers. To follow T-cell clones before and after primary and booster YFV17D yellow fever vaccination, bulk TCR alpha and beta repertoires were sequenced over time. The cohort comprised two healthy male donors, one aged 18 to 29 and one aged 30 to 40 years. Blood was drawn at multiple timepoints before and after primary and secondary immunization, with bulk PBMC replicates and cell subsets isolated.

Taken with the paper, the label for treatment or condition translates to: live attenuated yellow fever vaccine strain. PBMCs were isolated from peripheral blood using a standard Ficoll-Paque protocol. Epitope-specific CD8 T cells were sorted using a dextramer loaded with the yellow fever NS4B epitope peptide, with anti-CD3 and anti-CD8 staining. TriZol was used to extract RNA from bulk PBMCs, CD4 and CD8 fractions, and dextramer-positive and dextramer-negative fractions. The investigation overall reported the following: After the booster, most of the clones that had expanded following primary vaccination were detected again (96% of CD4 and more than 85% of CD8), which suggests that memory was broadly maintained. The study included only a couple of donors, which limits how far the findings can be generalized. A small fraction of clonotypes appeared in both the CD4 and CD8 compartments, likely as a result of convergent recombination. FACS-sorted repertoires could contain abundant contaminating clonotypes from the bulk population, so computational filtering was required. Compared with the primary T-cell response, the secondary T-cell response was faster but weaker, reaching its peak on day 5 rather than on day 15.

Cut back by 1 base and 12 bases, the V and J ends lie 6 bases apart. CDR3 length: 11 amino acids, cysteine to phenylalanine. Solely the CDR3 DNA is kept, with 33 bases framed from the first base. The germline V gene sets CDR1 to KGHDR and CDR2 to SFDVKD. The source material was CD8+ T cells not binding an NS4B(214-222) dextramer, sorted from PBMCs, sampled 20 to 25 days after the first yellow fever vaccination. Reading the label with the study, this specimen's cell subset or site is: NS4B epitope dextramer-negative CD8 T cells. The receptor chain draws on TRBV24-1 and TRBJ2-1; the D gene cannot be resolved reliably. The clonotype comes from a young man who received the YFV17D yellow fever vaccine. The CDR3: CATSDLRLQFF. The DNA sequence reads TGTGCCACCAGTGATTTAAGACTGCAGTTCTTC.